This T cell receptor (beta chain) appears in the sequencing data of a study of CD8 T cells in Susac syndrome. With random hexamers, roughly 0.5 to 1 ug RNA was reverse transcribed. With immunoSEQ multiplex PCR, TCR beta CDR3 was amplified across 54 Vbeta and 13 Jbeta. TCRdb passed the immunoSEQ multiplex PCR reads through MiXCR, listing each CDR3 protein once. The top ten hold 0.093% of the sample, which has approximately 180,000 distinct CDR3 sequences, 95% seen once. The germline V and J ends were trimmed by 3 bases and 9 bases, with 15 bases remaining between them. There are 14 residues in the CDR3. The multiple sclerosis controls consisted of treatment-naive patients with relapsing-remitting disease, either stable or active.

The gene calls are TRBV23-1 and TRBJ1-5; D not certain. TRBV23-1 is designated an ORF whose function remains uncertain. The clonotype comes from a human donor with multiple sclerosis. Material: CD4+ T cells from PBMCs. Here the CDR3 reads CASSQLQSWPPQHF. CDR3 DNA: TGCGCCAGCAGTCAGCTCCAATCTTGGCCGCCCCAGCATTTT.